This is a list of T cell receptor beta chains from one sample in a study of OX40 agonist ivuxolimab in advanced cancers. Generated by immunoSEQ multiplex PCR, the TCRdb table keeps only in-frame clones and is missing some. The sample holds about 50,000 clones, about nine tenths seen once. Here the sequenced sample was CD4+ or CD8+ T cells sorted from blood, taken in a trial of the OX40 agonist ivuxolimab. The receptors were sampled from an adult with an advanced solid tumor such as melanoma, head and neck, liver or kidney cancer. The CDR3 runs from the conserved cysteine through the conserved F or W. The D gene is left open where the match is weak. The listing skips clone size in some rows; elsewhere it reads once, few, many or a size class.

V gene	clone size	J gene	D gene	CDR3 protein	CDR3 DNA
TRBV19	-	TRBJ2-7	TRBD1	CASSMGQDEQYF	TGTGCCAGTAGTATGGGACAGGACGAGCAGTACTTC
TRBV5-1	-	TRBJ1-5	TRBD1	CASSLGQGGQPQHF	TGCGCCAGCAGCTTGGGACAGGGTGGTCAGCCCCAGCATTTT
TRBV6-5	-	TRBJ1-1	-	CASSIYRNTEAFF	TGTGCCAGCAGTATTTACAGGAACACTGAAGCTTTCTTT
TRBV6-5	-	TRBJ1-5	-	CASSQGYSNQPQHF	TGTGCCAGCAGTCAGGGTTATAGCAATCAGCCCCAGCATTTT
TRBV19	-	TRBJ1-6	-	CASSIYSDTSSPLHF	TGTGCCAGTAGTATTTATTCGGACACGAGTTCACCCCTCCACTTT
TRBV11-2	-	TRBJ1-2	-	CASTYTETRNYGYTF	TGTGCCAGCACCTATACGGAGACCAGGAACTATGGCTACACCTTC
TRBV6-5	-	TRBJ1-3	-	CASSYSNGNTIYF	TGTGCCAGCAGTTACTCGAACGGAAACACCATATATTTT
TRBV27	-	TRBJ1-1	-	CASRRQGGSTEAFF	TGTGCCAGCAGACGGCAGGGAGGTAGCACTGAAGCTTTCTTT
TRBV28	-	TRBJ1-1	TRBD1	CASTWTGEGLQNTEAFF	TGTGCCAGCACCTGGACAGGGGAAGGGTTACAGAACACTGAAGCTTTCTTT
TRBV5-6	-	TRBJ2-1	-	CASSRMTGINEQFF	TGTGCCAGCAGCCGAATGACAGGTATCAATGAGCAGTTCTTC
TRBV27	-	TRBJ2-2	-	CASSLGSPGELFF	TGTGCCAGCAGTTTAGGGTCCCCCGGGGAGCTGTTTTTT
TRBV5-6	-	TRBJ2-7	-	CASSLGDGNYEQYF	TGTGCCAGCAGCTTGGGGGACGGAAACTACGAGCAGTACTTC
TRBV7-8	-	TRBJ1-1	TRBD1	CASSPGQTNTEAFF	TGTGCCAGCAGCCCGGGACAGACGAACACTGAAGCTTTCTTT
TRBV27	-	TRBJ1-5	-	CASSLSRDGQPQHF	TGTGCCAGCAGTTTATCCAGGGATGGGCAGCCCCAGCATTTT
TRBV7-9	-	TRBJ1-4	TRBD1	CASSLETGWLETNEKLFF	TGTGCCAGCAGCTTAGAGACAGGGTGGCTCGAAACTAATGAAAAACTGTTTTTT
TRBV2	-	TRBJ2-2	-	CASSEEVNTGELFF	TGTGCCAGCAGTGAAGAGGTTAACACCGGGGAGCTGTTTTTT
TRBV10-3	once	TRBJ1-2	-	CAISPKGGQGYTF	TGTGCCATCAGTCCCAAGGGGGGGCAAGGCTACACCTTC
TRBV23-1	-	TRBJ1-1	-	CASSPEGYVNEAFF	TGCGCCAGCAGCCCTGAAGGGTATGTGAATGAAGCTTTCTTT
TRBV15	-	TRBJ2-2	-	CATSRDRYTGELFF	TGTGCCACCAGCCGCGACAGATACACCGGGGAGCTGTTTTTT
TRBV11-1	-	TRBJ1-1	TRBD1	CASSLEHRGVGTEAFF	TGTGCCAGCAGCTTAGAACACAGGGGAGTGGGCACTGAAGCTTTCTTT
TRBV19	-	TRBJ1-1	TRBD1	CASSSRQGLMNTEAFF	TGTGCCAGTAGTTCAAGACAGGGGTTAATGAACACTGAAGCTTTCTTT
TRBV9	-	TRBJ2-3	TRBD2	CASSLYGGGSTDTQYF	TGTGCCAGCAGCCTCTATGGCGGGGGAAGCACAGATACGCAGTATTTT
TRBV19	-	TRBJ1-2	-	CASSNTPNYGYTF	TGTGCCAGTAGTAATACACCTAACTATGGCTACACCTTC
TRBV27	once	TRBJ1-5	-	CASSLYSGVQPQHF	TGTGCCAGCAGTTTATACTCGGGGGTTCAGCCCCAGCATTTT
TRBV9	-	TRBJ1-4	-	CASSPTTSFNEKLFF	TGTGCCAGCAGCCCGACGACCTCATTTAATGAAAAACTGTTTTTT
TRBV5-4	-	TRBJ1-5	-	CASSPGGNQPQHF	TGTGCCAGCAGCCCAGGGGGCAATCAGCCCCAGCATTTT
TRBV7-2	-	TRBJ2-7	-	CASSSWAESGVFEQYF	TGTGCCAGCAGCTCCTGGGCGGAGAGCGGTGTATTCGAGCAGTACTTC
TRBV18	-	TRBJ1-3	-	CASSLSAPGAVSGNTIYF	TGTGCCAGCTCACTTTCTGCGCCCGGGGCCGTGTCTGGAAACACCATATATTTT